These 26 T cell receptor beta chains were sequenced from one sample in a study of blood T cells in healthy people across ages. It was with a sample-barcoded 5' primer and a J-beta primer mix that a second PCR of roughly 6 to 12 cycles was run. TCRdb analysed the 5' RACE reads with MiXCR anew, one entry per CDR3 protein. There are around 1,900,000 distinct CDR3 sequences in the sample; roughly two fifths occur only once, and roughly 24% lies in the top ten. Material for sequencing was blood. The receptors here all came from a human donor in good health.

This chain connects TRBV28 to TRBJ2-5; D possibly corresponds to TRBD1 (5 bases). V gave up 6 bases and J gave up 5 bases, with 19 bases separating them. The CDR3 has 15 amino acids. Germline CDR1 is MDHEN and CDR2 is SYDVKM. DNA of the CDR3: TGTGCCAGCAGCCCTAGGGGAACAGTCGCGGAGACCCAGTACTTC. Protein: CASSPRGTVAETQYF.

The chain couples TRBV10-3 to TRBJ1-1; D perhaps matches TRBD1 (5 bases). The CDR3 runs to 15 residues. Germline V gives CDR1 ENHRY, CDR2 SYGVKD. Trimming cost V 6 bases and J 6 bases, with 20 bases left between them. The CDR3 protein is CAISGVLGTNAEAFF. In nucleotides, the CDR3 is TGTGCCATCAGCGGAGTCTTAGGGACCAACGCTGAAGCTTTCTTT.

The V gene is TRBV7-6, the J gene TRBJ2-2; D gene ambiguous. Trimming cost V 2 bases and J 4 bases, with 14 bases left between them. Germline CDR1 reads SGHVS; CDR2 reads FNYEAQ. The CDR3 contains 16 residues. The CDR3 bases are TGTGCCAGCAGCTTACAGGCAACTGAGCGCACCGGGGAGCTGTTTTTT. Translation: CASSLQATERTGELFF.

The rearrangement links TRBV5-1 to TRBJ1-2, with D uncertain. The CDR3 loop spans 14 amino acids. The V gene lost 4 bases and the J gene lost 7 bases, with 17 bases spanning the gap. Germline loops: CDR1 SGHRS, CDR2 YFSETQ. The DNA of the CDR3 is TGCGCCAGCAGCGGCGGGAATTCACGGGGTGGCTACACCTTC. Amino acid sequence: CASSGGNSRGGYTF.

This chain links TRBV7-8 with TRBJ2-3, with unresolved D. V lost 6 bases and J lost 1, with 17 bases in between. This CDR3 spans 16 amino acids. Germline CDR1 reads SGHVS; CDR2 reads FQNEAQ. The CDR3 DNA reads as TGTGCCAGCAGGTCCCCCATGCACAGTGGCACAGATACGCAGTATTTT. This codes for CASRSPMHSGTDTQYF. The complete variable domain, with remaining parts taken from reference TRBV7-8 and TRBJ2-3, reads GAGVSQSPRYKVAKRGQDVALRCDPISGHVSLFWYQQALGQGPEFLTYFQNEAQLDKSGLPSDRFFAERPEGSVSTLKIQRTQQEDSAVYLCASRSPMHSGTDTQYFGPGTRLTVL.

Regarding this clonotype: At one boundary the junction diverges from the germline segment, which might be a read error. The V gene is TRBV12-3 or TRBV12-4, the J gene TRBJ2-3; 9 bases are a match to TRBD1. CDR3 length: 15 amino acids. CDR3 loop: CASSPGTGIPDAQYF. CDR3 nucleotides: TGTGCCAGCAGTCCCGGGACAGGGATCCCAGATGCGCAGTATTTT.

A few counts support this clonotype. This chain uses TRBV5-6 with TRBJ1-5; 10 positions match TRBD1. The CDR3 totals 17 residues. Germline values: CDR1 SGHDT, CDR2 YYEEEE. Losses at the gene ends were 4 bases for V and 4 bases for J; bases not matched to a gene: 11. The DNA for the CDR3 is TGTGCCAGCAGCAGGGGGGGGACAGGGGTACCGAATCAGCCCCAGCATTTT. Amino acids: CASSRGGTGVPNQPQHF. Together with reference TRBV5-6 and TRBJ1-5, the CDR3 gives the full variable domain: DAGVTQSPTHLIKTRGQQVTLRCSPKSGHDTVSWYQQALGQGPQFIFQYYEEEERQRGNFPDRFSGHQFPNYSSELNVNALLLGDSALYLCASSRGGTGVPNQPQHFGDGTRLSIL.

The rearrangement uses TRBV4-3 and TRBJ2-2; possibly TRBD2 for D (6 bases). This CDR3 is 17 amino acids long. V was trimmed by 0 bases and J by 1 base, leaving 12 bases between them. From germline, CDR1 is LGHNA and CDR2 YSLEER. The CDR3 DNA reads as TGCGCCAGCAGCCAAGATCCTCCGCGGGGGAACACCGGGGAGCTGTTTTTT. Translated, it gives CASSQDPPRGNTGELFF.

The CDR3 is CASSQDPRGFSSYNEQFF. The CDR3 DNA sequence: TGCGCCAGCAGCCAAGATCCGAGGGGGTTCAGCTCCTACAATGAGCAGTTCTTC. The genes are TRBV4-3 and TRBJ2-1; D is perhaps TRBD1 (6 bases). CDR1 is LGHNA and CDR2 is YSLEER in the germline V gene. V was pared by 0 bases and J by 0 bases, with 15 bases between. The CDR3 is 18 amino acids.

This clonotype was picked up a small number of times. The chain combines TRBV12-3 or TRBV12-4 with TRBJ2-5, with 7 bases matching TRBD1. Losses at the gene ends were 4 bases for V and 2 bases for J; bases not matched to a gene: 4. This CDR3 comprises 14 residues. CDR3 DNA sequence: TGTGCCAGCAGTTCCTGGGACAGACAAGAGACCCAGTACTTC. This codes for CASSSWDRQETQYF.

The chain is built from TRBV20-1 and TRBJ2-3; tentative D call: TRBD2 (5 bases). The length of the CDR3 is 16 residues. V was pared by 0 bases and J by 7 bases, with 20 bases between. Germline CDR1 is DFQATT and CDR2 is SNEGSKA (reference sequence). DNA of the CDR3: TGCAGTGCTAGAGATACGACGGGAAGGATCTATAATACGCAGTATTTT. Protein: CSARDTTGRIYNTQYF.

This chain links TRBV29-1 with TRBJ1-1; a weak D match, TRBD1 (6 bases). This CDR3 has 11 residues. The V and J ends lost 5 bases and 8 bases respectively, with 12 bases between them. Germline V gene data show CDR1 as SQVTM and CDR2 as ANQGSEA. The CDR3 here is CSVNAGEEAFF. CDR3 nucleotides: TGCAGCGTTAATGCAGGGGAGGAAGCTTTCTTT.

The chain carries TRBV9 and TRBJ2-1; the D gene is possibly TRBD2 (7 bases). Trimming removed 0 bases at V and 6 bases at J, with 10 bases between. The CDR3 sequence is 14 residues long. Germline CDR1 is SGDLS and CDR2 is YYNGEE. CDR3 sequence: CASSVGGGANEQFF. The DNA for the CDR3 is TGTGCCAGCAGCGTAGGTGGGGGGGCCAATGAGCAGTTCTTC.

For the CDR3, the DNA is TGTGCCAGCAGCTTAGAGCAGGTGGGGTACACTGAAGCTTTCTTT. Amino acid sequence: CASSLEQVGYTEAFF. V is TRBV7-2 and J is TRBJ1-1; unclear D gene. CDR3 length: 15 amino acids. V was shortened by 1 base and J by 3 bases, with 12 bases between the two germline ends. CDR1 and CDR2 (germline): SGHTA, FQGNSA.

The chain is built from TRBV7-9 and TRBJ2-3, with D uncertain. Trimming removed 4 bases at V and 2 bases at J, with 16 bases between. In germline, CDR1 is SEHNR, CDR2 FQNEAQ (reference sequence). The CDR3 is made up of 16 amino acids. CDR3 nucleotides: TGTGCCAGCAGCTCAGGCCGCTGGCGGATCACAGATACGCAGTATTTT. Translated, it gives CASSSGRWRITDTQYF.

The chain combines TRBV28 with TRBJ1-5; maybe TRBD1 (5 bases). V was cut by 1 base and J by 6 bases, with 13 bases left in between. There are 15 residues in the CDR3. Germline assignment: CDR1 MDHEN and CDR2 SYDVKM. The CDR3 spells CASSLFRTRSQPQHF. The CDR3 DNA reads TGTGCCAGCAGTTTATTCCGGACACGGTCTCAGCCCCAGCATTTT.

The CDR3: CASSLGDRGAVWAEAFF. The CDR3 nucleotides are TGCGCCAGCAGCTTGGGAGACAGGGGTGCAGTTTGGGCTGAAGCTTTCTTT. V usage is TRBV5-1 and J usage is TRBJ1-1; TRBD1 matches 8 bases. CDR1 and CDR2 from the germline V gene are SGHRS and YFSETQ. The CDR3 length is 17 residues. Losses at the gene ends were 0 bases for V and 6 bases for J; bases not matched to a gene: 13.

This rearrangement joins TRBV24-1 to TRBJ1-2; 9 nucleotides match TRBD1. The CDR3 has 15 residues. Germline V lookup: CDR1 KGHDR, CDR2 SFDVKD. The trim removed 5 bases at V and 6 bases at J, leaving 9 bases unmatched. The CDR3 DNA follows: TGTGCCACCAGTGGTACCGCCGGGACAGGGAATGGCTACACCTTC. Its translation: CATSGTAGTGNGYTF.

This clonotype was picked up one time. The gene calls are TRBV12-3 or TRBV12-4 and TRBJ1-3, with no clear D. The CDR3 contains 13 residues. The V end was cut by 8 bases, the J end by 0 bases, with 8 bases between. DNA of the CDR3: TGTGCCAGCCTCTCAGGCTCTGGAAACACCATATATTTT. Translating gives CASLSGSGNTIYF.

A few counts support this clonotype. The rearrangement joins TRBV11-2 to TRBJ2-1; D tentatively reads TRBD1 or TRBD2 (5 bases each). The CDR3 contains 17 residues. V was pared by 3 bases and J by 0 bases, with 15 bases between. Germline CDR1 and CDR2: SGHAT and FQNNGV. The CDR3 region is CASSFRGAEASYNEQFF. The CDR3 bases are TGTGCCAGCAGCTTTCGGGGCGCCGAAGCCTCCTACAATGAGCAGTTCTTC.

This chain uses TRBV28 with TRBJ2-4, with TRBD2 matching 13 bases. The CDR3 length is 17 residues. Germline CDR1 reads MDHEN; CDR2 reads SYDVKM. After removal of 6 bases from V and 3 bases from J, the junction contained 8 bases not matched to a gene. The chain's CDR3 is CASRGYGLAGVKNIQYF. CDR3 in DNA: TGTGCCAGCAGGGGGTATGGACTAGCGGGGGTCAAAAACATTCAGTACTTC.

This clonotype was seen only a few times. The rearrangement links TRBV12-3 or TRBV12-4 to TRBJ1-2; 8 bases line up with TRBD1. The CDR3 has 12 amino acids. The J segment lost 8 bases and the V segment lost 4 bases, leaving 3 bases of the junction unmatched. The CDR3 sequence: CASSWTGHGYTF. CDR3 DNA sequence: TGTGCCAGCAGTTGGACAGGGCACGGCTACACCTTC.

The V and J genes are TRBV10-3 and TRBJ2-7, with 8 bases fitting TRBD1. The CDR3 is made up of 12 amino acids. V gave up 10 bases and J gave up 5 bases; unmatched junction bases: 7. CDR1 is ENHRY, CDR2 SYGVKD, per germline. DNA of the CDR3: TGTGCCACCCGACAGGGGCAAGACGAGCAGTACTTC. Amino acid sequence: CATRQGQDEQYF.

This clonotype showed up just once. The CDR3 sequence: CASSELGGKNNEQFF. In DNA form, the CDR3 reads TGTGCCAGCAGTGAATTGGGAGGAAAGAACAATGAGCAGTTCTTC. This chain joins TRBV2 and TRBJ2-1, with TRBD2 as a possible D gene (6 bases). Trimming stripped 2 bases from V and 5 bases from J, with 13 bases between. Germline CDR1 and CDR2: SNHLY and FYNNEI. This CDR3 has 15 amino acids.

This chain uses TRBV12-3 or TRBV12-4 with TRBJ1-2; TRBD1 matches 7 bases. The CDR3 covers 14 residues. V lost 5 bases and J lost 7; bases outside the gene matches: 10. This CDR3 is CASSPGTDLGGYTF. In DNA form, the CDR3 reads TGTGCCAGCAGTCCTGGGACAGATTTGGGTGGCTACACCTTC.

The chain couples TRBV5-1 to TRBJ1-5; D unclear. The CDR3 runs to 15 residues. Trimming left V 0 bases short and J 10 bases short, with 17 bases between. The germline CDR1 and CDR2 sequences are SGHRS and YFSETQ. CDR3 nucleotides: TGCGCCAGCAGCTTGGGGGAATCGATGTCGGGCCCCCAGCATTTT. Translated: CASSLGESMSGPQHF.